These 24 T cell receptor beta chains originate from one sample sequenced in a study of cytomegalovirus exposure and HLA in healthy donors. Profiling relied on immunoSEQ multiplex PCR, and the TCRdb table lists in-frame clones only, not all of them. The sample shows roughly 150,000 clones, 70% to 85% of them seen only once. The source material was PBMCs. The origin of the receptors is a man aged 30-40 years in good health and CMV-seropositive.

The rearrangement links TRBV21-1 to TRBJ1-5; the table calls TRBD1, which could not be checked here. TRBV21-1 is tagged as a pseudogene. The CDR3 is 15 residues long. The CDR3 nucleotides are TGTGCCAGCAGCACATGCAGGGGGCAAAATCAGCCCCAGCATTTT. Encoded protein: CASSTCRGQNQPQHF.

The chain employs TRBV5-1 and TRBJ2-1; TRBD2 matches at 10 bases. CDR1 is SGHRS, CDR2 YFSETQ, per germline. V was clipped by 4 bases and J by 8 bases; unmatched bases: 9. The CDR3 covers 15 residues. The CDR3 is CASSPWPSGGYEQFF. In DNA form, the CDR3 reads TGCGCCAGCAGCCCGTGGCCTAGCGGGGGCTATGAGCAGTTCTTC.

V is TRBV19 and J is TRBJ2-7, with D perhaps matching TRBD1 (6 bases). This CDR3 is 17 amino acids long. The V and J ends lost 3 bases and 1 base respectively, with 19 bases between them. CDR1 and CDR2 (germline): LNHDA, SQIVND (reference sequence). CDR3 sequence (DNA): TGTGCCAGTAGTATCTCCAGGGGCGCAGGAGTATCCTACGAGCAGTACTTC. It yields the protein CASSISRGAGVSYEQYF.

J is TRBJ1-1 and V is TRBV5-4, with 8 bases identical to TRBD1. CDR1 SGHNT and CDR2 YYREEE come from the germline V gene (reference sequence). There are 13 residues in the CDR3. V lost 6 bases and J lost 7; bases outside the gene matches: 8. The CDR3 is CASTMQGAGEAFF. For the CDR3, the DNA is TGTGCCAGCACCATGCAGGGGGCTGGTGAAGCTTTCTTT.

The chain joins TRBV7-2 to TRBJ2-7, with unresolved D. The V end was cut by 5 bases, the J end by 1 base, with 9 bases between. The germline V gene has CDR1 SGHTA and CDR2 FQGNSA. The CDR3 runs to 13 residues. The DNA of the CDR3 is TGTGCCAGCAGCCCCGAACGGTCCTACGAGCAGTACTTC. This gives the protein CASSPERSYEQYF.

The chain is built from TRBV5-1 and TRBJ1-1; D unclear. Germline loops: CDR1 SGHRS, CDR2 YFSETQ. V was cut by 5 bases and J by 5 bases, with 13 bases left in between. This CDR3 is built from 13 residues. DNA for the CDR3: TGCGCCAGCAGTATCCGTGGAGGGACTGAAGCTTTCTTT. Encoded protein: CASSIRGGTEAFF.

V is TRBV7-8 and J is TRBJ2-1; 10 nucleotides line up with TRBD2. Germline CDR1 reads SGHVS; CDR2 reads FQNEAQ. This CDR3 region has 15 residues. Trimming removed 7 bases from V and 7 bases from J; junction bases left unmatched: 10. This CDR3 reads CASTVAGGSWNEQFF. CDR3 in DNA: TGTGCCAGCACCGTAGCGGGAGGCTCTTGGAATGAGCAGTTCTTC.

The sample holds a few counts of this clone. CDR3 sequence (DNA): TGTGCCAGCAGCACGCATCCGGACAGGGGGTATGGCTACACCTTC. Translated, it gives CASSTHPDRGYGYTF. This chain connects TRBV7-8 to TRBJ1-2; 10 bases are shared with TRBD1. The trim removed 5 bases at V and 5 bases at J, leaving 8 bases unmatched. The CDR3 covers 15 residues. Per the germline V gene, CDR1 is SGHVS and CDR2 is FQNEAQ.

This clone showed up just a few times. This chain joins TRBV4-1 and TRBJ1-2; maybe TRBD1 (5 bases). This CDR3 has 15 residues. Germline V gives CDR1 MGHRA, CDR2 YSYEKL. V was cut by 0 bases and J by 3 bases, with 11 bases left in between. The CDR3 here is CASSQERGSDYGYTF. Here the CDR3 DNA reads TGCGCCAGCAGCCAAGAAAGGGGCAGTGACTATGGCTACACCTTC.

The chain joins TRBV7-9 to TRBJ2-3, with 10 bases identical to TRBD2. The length of the CDR3 is 17 residues. The J segment lost 2 bases and the V segment lost 1 base, leaving 6 bases of the junction unmatched. Germline V gives CDR1 SEHNR, CDR2 FQNEAQ (reference sequence). CDR3 residues: CASSLGGSGGYTDTQYF. CDR3 nucleotide sequence: TGTGCCAGCAGCTTAGGTGGTAGCGGGGGGTACACAGATACGCAGTATTTT. Looking up the rest from reference TRBV7-9 and TRBJ2-3 gives the full variable domain: DTGVSQNPRHKITKRGQNVTFRCDPISEHNRLYWYRQTLGQGPEFLTYFQNEAQLEKSRLLSDRFSAERPKGSFSTLEIQRTEQGDSAMYLCASSLGGSGGYTDTQYFGPGTRLTVL.

The chain joins TRBV18 to TRBJ2-1, with 9 bases that match TRBD1. The CDR3 is 16 amino acids. Per the germline V gene, CDR1 is KGHSH and CDR2 is LQKENI. The J segment lost 2 bases and the V segment lost 2 bases, leaving 4 bases of the junction unmatched. CDR3 coding DNA: TGTGCCAGCTCACCAGGGACAGGGATCGCCTACAATGAGCAGTTCTTC. Its translation: CASSPGTGIAYNEQFF.

The chain has TRBV19 and TRBJ1-1; 9 bases are a match to TRBD1. Germline CDR1 reads LNHDA; CDR2 reads SQIVND (reference sequence). Trimming removed 5 bases from V and 4 bases from J; junction bases left unmatched: 5. The CDR3 runs to 14 residues. CDR3 loop: CASSPGTGLTEAFF. The CDR3 bases are TGTGCCAGTAGTCCCGGGACAGGGCTCACTGAAGCTTTCTTT.

The gene calls are TRBV6-5 and TRBJ1-2; 7 bases match TRBD1. CDR1 is MNHEY, CDR2 SVGAGI, per germline. Trimming took 0 bases from V and 4 from J; bases not matched to a gene: 5. This CDR3 region has 15 residues. Written as DNA, the CDR3 is TGTGCCAGCAGTTACTCAAGGGGGCATGGCTATGGCTACACCTTC. Its protein is CASSYSRGHGYGYTF.

This clone was detected only once. V usage is TRBV7-9 and J usage is TRBJ2-1; weak D call: TRBD2 (6 bases). V lost 1 base and J lost 6, with 19 bases in between. The CDR3 covers 17 residues. CDR1 is SEHNR, CDR2 FQNEAQ, per germline (reference sequence). The CDR3 reads CASSLDVGTPRFNEQFF. In nucleotides, the CDR3 is TGTGCCAGCAGCTTAGATGTTGGGACTCCTCGATTCAATGAGCAGTTCTTC.

The chain combines TRBV5-5 with TRBJ2-2; D is perhaps TRBD1 (6 bases). Per germline, CDR1 SGHKS and CDR2 YYEKEE (reference sequence). This CDR3 is 15 amino acids long. Between the trimmed V and J ends, which lost 4 bases and 2 bases, there was a span of 12 bases. CDR3 protein: CASSTGNRNTGELFF. Here the CDR3 DNA reads TGTGCCAGCAGCACAGGGAACAGAAACACCGGGGAGCTGTTTTTT.

The rearrangement uses TRBV25-1 and TRBJ2-3; D unclear. The CDR3 is 12 residues long. Germline V lookup: CDR1 MGHDK, CDR2 SYGVNS. The V end was cut by 1 base, the J end by 7 bases, with 6 bases between. The CDR3 protein is CASSESLYTQYF. The CDR3 DNA is TGTGCCAGCAGTGAATCACTTTATACGCAGTATTTT.

The chain is built from TRBV10-3 and TRBJ1-5; D remains ambiguous. This CDR3 has 14 residues. V lost 11 bases to trimming and J lost 2 bases, with 16 bases between them. Germline CDR1 and CDR2: ENHRY and SYGVKD. This CDR3 reads CAASGVSGNQPQHF. CDR3 nucleotides: TGTGCCGCATCGGGTGTCTCTGGCAATCAGCCCCAGCATTTT.

CDR3: CASSPTSGVSSSTDTQYF. CDR3 bases: TGTGCCAGCAGCCCTACTAGCGGGGTCTCTTCTAGCACAGATACGCAGTATTTT. The chain carries TRBV4-2 and TRBJ2-3; 10 bases fit TRBD2. With V trimmed by 4 bases and J by 0 bases, 10 bases remained unmatched. The CDR3 runs 18 residues. The V gene's germline CDR1 is LGHNA and CDR2 YNFKEQ.

The chain couples TRBV2 to TRBJ1-2; tentative D call: TRBD1 (5 bases). The CDR3 is 12 amino acids. In germline, CDR1 is SNHLY, CDR2 FYNNEI. V was shortened by 8 bases and J by 3 bases, with 10 bases between the two germline ends. For the CDR3, the DNA is TGTGCCAGCGGCAGGGAGGACTATGGCTACACCTTC. It codes for CASGREDYGYTF.

Remarks on this clone: This sample includes further DNA sequences coding for the same CDR3. The chain links TRBV9 to TRBJ2-2; 7 bases fit TRBD1. Germline CDR1 and CDR2: SGDLS and YYNGEE. The CDR3 is 14 residues long. Trimming cost V 7 bases and J 0 bases; bases outside gene matches: 3. The CDR3 DNA reads as TGTGCCAGCCGCGGACAGGCGAACACCGGGGAGCTGTTTTTT. The encoded protein is CASRGQANTGELFF.

The V call is TRBV9, the J call TRBJ2-1; D may be TRBD2 (6 bases). Trimming stripped 4 bases from V and 1 base from J, with 12 bases between. CDR1 is SGDLS and CDR2 is YYNGEE in the germline V gene. The CDR3 sequence is 15 residues long. CDR3: CASSILGGSYNEQFF. CDR3 nucleotide sequence: TGTGCCAGCAGCATACTCGGGGGATCCTACAATGAGCAGTTCTTC.

The rearrangement joins TRBV7-2 to TRBJ2-7; 8 bases agree with TRBD1. Per the germline V gene, CDR1 is SGHTA and CDR2 is FQGNSA. V trimming: 5 bases; J trimming: 2 bases; junction bases outside the gene matches: 5. The CDR3 has 14 amino acids. CDR3 sequence reads: CASSTGQGPYEQYF. CDR3 nucleotides: TGTGCCAGCAGCACAGGACAGGGTCCCTACGAGCAGTACTTC. Together with reference TRBV7-2 and TRBJ2-7, the CDR3 gives the full variable domain: GAGVSQSPSNKVTEKGKDVELRCDPISGHTALYWYRQSLGQGLEFLIYFQGNSAPDKSGLPSDRFSAERTGGSVSTLTIQRTQQEDSAVYLCASSTGQGPYEQYFGPGTRLTVT.

The J gene is TRBJ2-1, the V gene TRBV10-1, with 9 nucleotides matching TRBD2. This CDR3 has 15 residues. Trimming took 2 bases from V and 7 from J; bases not matched to a gene: 6. CDR1 is WNHNN and CDR2 is SYGVQD in the germline V gene (reference sequence). The CDR3 reads CASSELIAGENEQFF. The CDR3 DNA is TGCGCCAGCAGTGAGCTAATAGCGGGGGAAAATGAGCAGTTCTTC.

This clone was observed many times. As DNA, the CDR3 is TGCAGCGTTGACTGGGGCCGCTATGGCTACACCTTC. This sequence encodes CSVDWGRYGYTF. The chain couples TRBV29-1 to TRBJ1-2, with D possibly TRBD1 on 5 matching bases. V was trimmed by 3 bases and J by 4 bases, leaving 9 bases between them. The CDR3 totals 12 residues. CDR1 SQVTM and CDR2 ANQGSEA come from the germline V gene.